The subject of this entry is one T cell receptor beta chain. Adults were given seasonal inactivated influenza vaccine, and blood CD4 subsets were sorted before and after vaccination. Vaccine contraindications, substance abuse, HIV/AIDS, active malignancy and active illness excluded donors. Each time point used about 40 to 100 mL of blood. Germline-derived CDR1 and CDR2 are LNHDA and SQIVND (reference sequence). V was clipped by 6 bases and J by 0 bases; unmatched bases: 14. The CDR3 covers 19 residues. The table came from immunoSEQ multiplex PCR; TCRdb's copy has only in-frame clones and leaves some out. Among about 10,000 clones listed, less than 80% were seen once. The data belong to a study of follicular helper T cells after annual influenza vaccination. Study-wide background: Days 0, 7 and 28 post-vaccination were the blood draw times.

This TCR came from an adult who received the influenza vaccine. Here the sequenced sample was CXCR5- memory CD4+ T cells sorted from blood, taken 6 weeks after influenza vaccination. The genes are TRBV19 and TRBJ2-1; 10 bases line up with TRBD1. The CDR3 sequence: CASRTDGTGVFSSYNEQFF. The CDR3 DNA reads TGTGCCAGTAGGACCGACGGGACAGGGGTTTTCAGCTCCTACAATGAGCAGTTCTTC.